Shown below are 13 T cell receptor beta chains from a single sample sequenced in a study of cytomegalovirus exposure and HLA in healthy donors. Vbeta (60) and Jbeta (13) primers were used in the PCR. Assay: immunoSEQ multiplex PCR; the TCRdb copy retains only in-frame clones and omits some. This table holds 200,000 to 250,000 clones, more than 60% found once. Material: PBMCs. All receptors derive from a woman aged 60-70 years in good health and CMV-seropositive.

The chain employs TRBV5-1 and TRBJ1-2, with unresolved D. CDR3 length: 13 amino acids. Germline V CDR1 and CDR2: SGHRS, YFSETQ. V was clipped by 4 bases and J by 2 bases, with 9 bases between them. This CDR3 is CASSEGGNYGYTF. The CDR3 nucleotides are TGCGCCAGCAGCGAGGGAGGGAACTATGGCTACACCTTC.

This chain joins TRBV4-2 and TRBJ1-5; D is ambiguous. Between the trimmed V and J ends, which lost 1 base and 0 bases, there was a span of 10 bases. The CDR3 consists of 16 residues. Looked up from germline, CDR1 is LGHNA and CDR2 is YNFKEQ. CDR3 nucleotide sequence: TGTGCCAGCAGCCAAGCCCCGGGTTCTAGCAATCAGCCCCAGCATTTT. It specifies CASSQAPGSSNQPQHF.

This clone was counted between two and nine times. V is TRBV5-1 and J is TRBJ2-1; tentatively, D is TRBD2 (5 bases). Germline V gives CDR1 SGHRS, CDR2 YFSETQ. The ends were cut back, 1 base at V and 8 bases at J, with 19 bases in the middle. The CDR3 length is 16 residues. CDR3 sequence reads: CASSLSGGLFSHEQFF. The CDR3 DNA sequence: TGCGCCAGCAGCTTGAGCGGAGGCCTTTTCAGCCATGAGCAGTTCTTC.

This rearrangement joins TRBV19 to TRBJ2-3, with TRBD1 matching 7 bases. The CDR3 extends over 15 amino acids. Germline-derived CDR1 and CDR2 are LNHDA and SQIVND (reference sequence). Trimming at V came to 3 bases and at J to 0 bases, leaving 3 bases not matched to a gene. This CDR3 is CASSIDRASTDTQYF. CDR3 coding DNA: TGTGCCAGTAGTATTGACAGGGCTAGCACAGATACGCAGTATTTT.

Only a few counts were recorded for this clone. This rearrangement joins TRBV6-1 to TRBJ2-6, with TRBD1 matching 10 bases. J lost 3 bases, V lost 4 bases, and 9 bases had no gene match. Germline loops: CDR1 MNHNS, CDR2 SASEGT. This CDR3 has 18 residues. CDR3 DNA sequence: TGTGCCAGCAGTGGGATCCGGACAGGGGGAGTTGGGGCCAACGTCCTGACTTTC. Protein sequence: CASSGIRTGGVGANVLTF.

This clone has more than one count but fewer than ten. The rearrangement links TRBV30 to TRBJ1-4; unclear D gene. With 5 bases removed from V and 4 bases from J, the gap between germline ends came to 11 bases. There are 13 residues in the CDR3. Germline lookup yields CDR1 GTSNPN and CDR2 SVGIG (reference sequence). CDR3 region: CAWAGGNNEKLFF. The CDR3 nucleotides are TGTGCCTGGGCCGGCGGAAATAATGAAAAACTGTTTTTT.

This chain links TRBV28 with TRBJ1-3; D is unresolved. Trimming pared 5 bases from V and 0 bases from J, leaving 11 bases between. Germline lookup yields CDR1 MDHEN and CDR2 SYDVKM. The CDR3 has 15 amino acids. CDR3: CASSLRLGSGNTIYF. The CDR3, as DNA: TGTGCCAGCAGTCTCAGGTTAGGCTCTGGAAACACCATATATTTT. The whole variable domain, filled in from reference TRBV28 and TRBJ1-3, reads DVKVTQSSRYLVKRTGEKVFLECVQDMDHENMFWYRQDPGLGLRLIYFSYDVKMKEKGDIPEGYSVSREKKERFSLILESASTNQTSMYLCASSLRLGSGNTIYFGEGSWLTVV.

This clone came up once. The chain links TRBV5-6 to TRBJ2-7; tentatively, D is TRBD2 (5 bases). The CDR3 is 13 amino acids. Trimming removed 4 bases at V and 5 bases at J, with 13 bases between. Per the germline V gene, CDR1 is SGHDT and CDR2 is YYEEEE. Written as DNA, the CDR3 is TGTGCCAGCAGCCTGGCCGGGGTCCACGAGCAGTACTTC. This sequence encodes CASSLAGVHEQYF.

This chain connects TRBV28 to TRBJ1-3; a weak D match, TRBD1 (5 bases). Germline V gives CDR1 MDHEN, CDR2 SYDVKM. With 7 bases removed from V and 0 bases from J, the gap between germline ends came to 16 bases. The length of the CDR3 is 16 residues. DNA of the CDR3: TGTGCCAGCACCCAGTCGACAGTTTACTCTGGAAACACCATATATTTT. Encoded protein: CASTQSTVYSGNTIYF.

J is TRBJ2-1 and V is TRBV19; TRBD2 agrees at 7 bases. The length of the CDR3 is 15 residues. With V trimmed by 1 base and J by 9 bases, 9 bases remained unmatched. Germline V lookup: CDR1 LNHDA, CDR2 SQIVND (reference sequence). As DNA, the CDR3 is TGTGCCAGTAGTATAGTGACTAGCCGGGCGGGTGAGCAGTTCTTC. Amino acid sequence: CASSIVTSRAGEQFF.

This clone was observed a handful of times. The V call is TRBV5-1, the J call TRBJ2-1, with D tentatively TRBD2 (6 bases). Germline-derived CDR1 and CDR2 are SGHRS and YFSETQ. The CDR3 runs 15 residues. Trimming cost V 4 bases and J 8 bases, with 19 bases left between them. The CDR3 is CASSPRDSPGYEQFF. In DNA form, the CDR3 reads TGCGCCAGCAGCCCTAGGGACTCCCCGGGGTATGAGCAGTTCTTC. Complete variable domain (other parts from reference TRBV5-1 and TRBJ2-1): KAGVTQTPRYLIKTRGQQVTLSCSPISGHRSVSWYQQTPGQGLQFLFEYFSETQRNKGNFPGRFSGRQFSNSRSEMNVSTLELGDSALYLCASSPRDSPGYEQFFGPGTRLTVL.

For the CDR3, the DNA is TGTGCCAGCAGCCCCAGCAGGCACAGCACAGATACGCAGTATTTT. Residues: CASSPSRHSTDTQYF. The chain is built from TRBV14 and TRBJ2-3; D ambiguous. This CDR3 region has 15 residues. The V end was cut by 4 bases, the J end by 0 bases, with 11 bases between. Germline V gene sequence: CDR1 SGHDN, CDR2 FVKESK.

The rearrangement uses TRBV6-6 and TRBJ2-3, with D possibly TRBD2 on 6 matching bases. CDR1 MNHNY and CDR2 SVGAGI come from the germline V gene (reference sequence). The V gene lost 5 bases and the J gene lost 0 bases, with 12 bases spanning the gap. The CDR3 extends over 15 amino acids. As DNA, the CDR3 is TGTGCCAGCAGTGACTGGGGGGATAGCACAGATACGCAGTATTTT. Translating gives CASSDWGDSTDTQYF.